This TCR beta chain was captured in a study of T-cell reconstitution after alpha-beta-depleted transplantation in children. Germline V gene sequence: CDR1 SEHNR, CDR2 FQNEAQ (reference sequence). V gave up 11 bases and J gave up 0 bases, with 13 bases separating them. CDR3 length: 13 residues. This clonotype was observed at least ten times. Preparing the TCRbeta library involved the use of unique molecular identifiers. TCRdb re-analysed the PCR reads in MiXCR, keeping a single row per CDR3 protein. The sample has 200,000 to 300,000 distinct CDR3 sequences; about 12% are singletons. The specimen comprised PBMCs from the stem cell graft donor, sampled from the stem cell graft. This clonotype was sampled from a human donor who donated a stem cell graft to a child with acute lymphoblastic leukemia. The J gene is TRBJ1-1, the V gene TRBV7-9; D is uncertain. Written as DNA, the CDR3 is TGTGCCGTCGATAGTACCATGAACACTGAAGCTTTCTTT. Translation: CAVDSTMNTEAFF.